This TCR beta chain was captured in a study of blood T cell repertoires in COVID-19. Assay used: immunoSEQ multiplex PCR; TCRdb lists only in-frame clones, some missing. Of a few hundred thousand clones in the sample, more than 70% are singletons; the top ten hold about 0.94%. The CDR3 spans 13 residues. Germline lookup yields CDR1 MNHEY and CDR2 SVGAGI. The ends were cut back, 2 bases at V and 8 bases at J, with 12 bases in the middle. This rearrangement joins TRBV6-5 to TRBJ1-2; D is ambiguous. Specimen: PBMCs or T cells enriched from blood (not recorded which). This TCR was sampled from a woman under 40 who had been exposed to COVID-19. The CDR3 DNA is TGTGCCAGCAGTTACGAACGGACGGGAGGCTACACCTTC. Translating it yields CASSYERTGGYTF.